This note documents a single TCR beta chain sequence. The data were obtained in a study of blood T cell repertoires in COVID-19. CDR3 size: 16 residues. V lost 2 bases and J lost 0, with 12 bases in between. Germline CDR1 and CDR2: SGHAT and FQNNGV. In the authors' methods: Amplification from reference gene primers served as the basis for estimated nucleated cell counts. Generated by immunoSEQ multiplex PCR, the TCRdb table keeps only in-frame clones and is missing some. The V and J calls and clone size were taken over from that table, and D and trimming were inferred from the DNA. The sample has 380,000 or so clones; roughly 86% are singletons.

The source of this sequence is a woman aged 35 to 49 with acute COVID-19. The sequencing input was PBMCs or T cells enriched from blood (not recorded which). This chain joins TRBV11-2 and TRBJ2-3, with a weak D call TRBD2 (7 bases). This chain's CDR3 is CASSLPGGSSTDTQYF. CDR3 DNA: TGTGCCAGCAGCTTACCGGGGGGCTCCAGCACAGATACGCAGTATTTT. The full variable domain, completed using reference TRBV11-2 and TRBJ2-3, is EAGVAQSPRYKIIEKRQSVAFWCNPISGHATLYWYQQILGQGPKLLIQFQNNGVVDDSQLPKDRFSAERLKGVDSTLKIQPAKLEDSAVYLCASSLPGGSSTDTQYFGPGTRLTVL.